This is a list of T cell receptor beta chains from one sample in a study of beta chain features in type 1 diabetes. Some clones are missing from TCRdb's copy, which holds only in-frame ones; the method was immunoSEQ multiplex PCR. The sample lists roughly 330,000 clones, 9.5% to 11% occurring once. Source material: naive CD4+ T cells from blood. All receptors derive from a woman under 40 in good health. CDR3s leave out the opening cysteine and the closing phenylalanine or tryptophan.

len | j_gene | v_gene | CDR3aa
11 | TRBJ2-7 | TRBV25-1 | ASQKAGGYEQY
14 | TRBJ2-7 | TRBV7-9 | ASSLARGGTIYEQY
14 | TRBJ2-2 | TRBV7-3 | ASSSHGRGNTGELF
14 | TRBJ2-1 | TRBV4-2 | ASSQEAVAAFNEQF
16 | TRBJ2-2 | TRBV25-1 | ASSESGLSSGYHGELF
12 | TRBJ2-5 | TRBV7-9 | ASSSRGNQETQY
15 | TRBJ2-1 | TRBV7-3 | ASSLMAGASGRNEQF
9 | TRBJ1-2 | TRBV5-6 | ASSLHGGYT
10 | - | TRBV6-6 | ASSSRQETQY
11 | TRBJ1-1 | TRBV7-9 | ASSVTGNTEAF
13 | TRBJ2-3 | TRBV28 | ASSPSPSMADTQY
13 | TRBJ2-5 | TRBV7-2 | ASSFAGTSVAAQY
16 | TRBJ2-2 | TRBV4-3 | ASSQGVSRGKDTGELF
13 | TRBJ2-1 | TRBV5-4 | ASSRRDSPYNEQF
13 | TRBJ2-1 | TRBV19 | ASSMTSGSKGEQF
13 | TRBJ2-1 | TRBV29-1 | SVRGRGSSYNEQF
13 | TRBJ2-5 | TRBV6-5 | ASSFEPGVQETQY
9 | TRBJ1-1 | TRBV6-1 | ASRATVEAF
16 | TRBJ2-1 | TRBV9 | ASSEARGRALPYNEQF
13 | TRBJ2-1 | TRBV9 | ASSAEGGHYNEQF
11 | TRBJ1-5 | TRBV5-1 | ASSSQGDQPQH
13 | TRBJ2-5 | TRBV6-6 | ATRSTSGGRETQY
15 | TRBJ2-1 | TRBV4-2 | ASSQDQLAGVVNEQF
13 | TRBJ1-3 | TRBV30 | AWSVLQGAGNTIY
18 | TRBJ2-2 | TRBV4-3 | ASSQRPRPPLAGETGELF
11 | TRBJ2-7 | TRBV18 | ASLVGEGSEQY